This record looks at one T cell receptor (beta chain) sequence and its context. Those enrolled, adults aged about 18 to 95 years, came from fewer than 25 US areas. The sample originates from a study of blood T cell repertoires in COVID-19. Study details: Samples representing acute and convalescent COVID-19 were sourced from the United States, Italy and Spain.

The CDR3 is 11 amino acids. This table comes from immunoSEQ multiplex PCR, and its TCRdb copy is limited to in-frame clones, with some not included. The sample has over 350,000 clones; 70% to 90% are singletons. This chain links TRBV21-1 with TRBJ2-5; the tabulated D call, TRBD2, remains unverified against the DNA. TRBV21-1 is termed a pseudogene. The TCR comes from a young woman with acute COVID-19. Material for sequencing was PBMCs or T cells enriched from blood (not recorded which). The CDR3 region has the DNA TGTGTCTGGGGGGGAGGCGAGACCCAGTACTTC. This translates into CVWGGGETQYF.